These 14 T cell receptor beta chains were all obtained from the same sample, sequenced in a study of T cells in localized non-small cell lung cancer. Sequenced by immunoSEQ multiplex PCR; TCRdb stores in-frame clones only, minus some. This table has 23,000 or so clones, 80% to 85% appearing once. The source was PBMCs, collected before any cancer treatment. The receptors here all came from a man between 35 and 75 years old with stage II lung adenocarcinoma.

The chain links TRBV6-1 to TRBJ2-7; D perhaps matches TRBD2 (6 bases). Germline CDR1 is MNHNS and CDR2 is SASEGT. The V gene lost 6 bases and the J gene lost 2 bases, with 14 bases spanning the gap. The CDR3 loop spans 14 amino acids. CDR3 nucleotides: TGTGCCAGCAGCCCGCACCCGGGGGCCTACGAGCAGTACTTC. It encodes CASSPHPGAYEQYF.

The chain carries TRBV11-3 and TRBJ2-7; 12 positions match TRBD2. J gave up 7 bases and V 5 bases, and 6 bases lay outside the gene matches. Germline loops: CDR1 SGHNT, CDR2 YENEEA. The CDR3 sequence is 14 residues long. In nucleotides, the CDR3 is TGTGCCAGCAGCCCACCAGGACTAGCGGGAGAGCAGTACTTC. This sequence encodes CASSPPGLAGEQYF.

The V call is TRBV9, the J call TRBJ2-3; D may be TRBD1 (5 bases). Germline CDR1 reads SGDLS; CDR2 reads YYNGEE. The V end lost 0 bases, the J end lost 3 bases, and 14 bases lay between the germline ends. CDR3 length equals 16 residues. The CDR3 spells CASSVATEQVTDTQYF. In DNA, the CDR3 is TGTGCCAGCAGCGTAGCCACAGAACAGGTGACAGATACGCAGTATTTT.

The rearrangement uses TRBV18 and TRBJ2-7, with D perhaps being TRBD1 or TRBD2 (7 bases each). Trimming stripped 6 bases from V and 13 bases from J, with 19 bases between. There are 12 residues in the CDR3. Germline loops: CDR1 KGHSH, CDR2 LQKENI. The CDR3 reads CASSGGGQIAYF. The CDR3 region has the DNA TGTGCCAGCTCCGGCGGGGGACAGATTGCTTACTTC. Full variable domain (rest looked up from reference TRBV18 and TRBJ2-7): NAGVMQNPRHLVRRRGQEARLRCSPMKGHSHVYWYRQLPEEGLKFMVYLQKENIIDESGMPKERFSAEFPKEGPSILRIQQVVRGDSAAYFCASSGGGQIAYFGPGTRLTVT.

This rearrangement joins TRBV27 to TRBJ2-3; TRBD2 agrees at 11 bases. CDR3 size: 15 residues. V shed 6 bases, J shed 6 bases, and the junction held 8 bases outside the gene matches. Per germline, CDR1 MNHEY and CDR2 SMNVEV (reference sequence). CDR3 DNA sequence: TGTGCCAGCAGGATACTAGCGGGAGTTGGGGATACGCAGTATTTT. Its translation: CASRILAGVGDTQYF.

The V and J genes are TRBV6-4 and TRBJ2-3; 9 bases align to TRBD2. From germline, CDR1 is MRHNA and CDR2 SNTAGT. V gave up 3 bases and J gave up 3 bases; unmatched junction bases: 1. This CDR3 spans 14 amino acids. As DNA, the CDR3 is TGTGCCAGCAGTGATAGCGGGGGTACAGATACGCAGTATTTT. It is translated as CASSDSGGTDTQYF.

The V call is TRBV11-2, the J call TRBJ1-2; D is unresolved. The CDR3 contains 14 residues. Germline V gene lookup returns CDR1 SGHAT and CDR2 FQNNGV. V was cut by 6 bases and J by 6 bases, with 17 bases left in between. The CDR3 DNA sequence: TGTGCCAGCAGGCGCAATATGGGGTCTGATGGCTACACCTTC. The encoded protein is CASRRNMGSDGYTF.

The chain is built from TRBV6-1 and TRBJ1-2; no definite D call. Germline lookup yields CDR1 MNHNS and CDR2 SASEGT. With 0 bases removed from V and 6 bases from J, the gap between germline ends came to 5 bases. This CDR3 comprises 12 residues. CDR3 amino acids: CASSEAGNGYTF. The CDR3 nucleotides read TGTGCCAGCAGTGAAGCAGGGAATGGCTACACCTTC.

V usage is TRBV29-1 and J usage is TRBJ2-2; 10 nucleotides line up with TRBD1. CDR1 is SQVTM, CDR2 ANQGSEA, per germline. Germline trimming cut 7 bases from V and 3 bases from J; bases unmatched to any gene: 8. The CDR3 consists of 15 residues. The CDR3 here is CSAVSGTGDTGELFF. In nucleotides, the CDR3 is TGCAGCGCTGTCTCCGGGACAGGGGACACCGGGGAGCTGTTTTTT.

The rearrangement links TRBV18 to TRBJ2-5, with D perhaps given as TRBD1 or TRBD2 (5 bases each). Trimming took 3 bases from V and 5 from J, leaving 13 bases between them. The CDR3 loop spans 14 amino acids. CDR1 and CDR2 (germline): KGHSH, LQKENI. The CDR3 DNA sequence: TGTGCCAGCTCACCCCCATGGGGGACGGAGACCCAGTACTTC. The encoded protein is CASSPPWGTETQYF.

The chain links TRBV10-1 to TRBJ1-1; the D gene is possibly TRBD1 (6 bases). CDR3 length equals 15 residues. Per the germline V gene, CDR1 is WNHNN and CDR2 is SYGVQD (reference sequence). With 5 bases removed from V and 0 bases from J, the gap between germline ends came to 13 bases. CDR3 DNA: TGCGCCAGCAGTCAGGACAGAAATCTGAACACTGAAGCTTTCTTT. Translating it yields CASSQDRNLNTEAFF.

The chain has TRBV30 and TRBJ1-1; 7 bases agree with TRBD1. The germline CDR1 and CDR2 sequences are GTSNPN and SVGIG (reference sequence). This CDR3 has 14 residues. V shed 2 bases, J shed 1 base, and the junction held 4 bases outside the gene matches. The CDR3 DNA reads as TGTGCCTGGAGTTACCGGGACAGGAACACTGAAGCTTTCTTT. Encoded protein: CAWSYRDRNTEAFF. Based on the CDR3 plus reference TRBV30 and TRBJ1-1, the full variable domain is SQTIHQWPATLVQPVGSPLSLECTVEGTSNPNLYWYRQAAGRGLQLLFYSVGIGQISSEVPQNLSASRPQDRQFILSSKKLLLSDSGFYLCAWSYRDRNTEAFFGQGTRLTVV.

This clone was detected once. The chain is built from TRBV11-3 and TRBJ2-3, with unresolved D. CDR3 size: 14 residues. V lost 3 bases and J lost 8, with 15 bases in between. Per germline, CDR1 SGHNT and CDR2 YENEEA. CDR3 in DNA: TGTGCCAGCAGCTTTTGGTCCCCTTTGGGTACGCAGTATTTT. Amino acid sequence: CASSFWSPLGTQYF.

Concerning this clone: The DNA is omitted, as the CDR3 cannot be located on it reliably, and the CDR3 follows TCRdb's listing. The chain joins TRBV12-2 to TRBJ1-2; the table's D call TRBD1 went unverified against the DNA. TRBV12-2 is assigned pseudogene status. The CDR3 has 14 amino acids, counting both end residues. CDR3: CASRYVAGGNGYTF.